Below, 30 T cell receptor beta chains from the same sample are listed, as sequenced in a study of T cell responses to AZD1222 COVID-19 vaccine. Sequencing was performed with immunoSEQ multiplex PCR; in TCRdb, only in-frame clones are kept and a portion is missing. This sample yields about 120,000 clones, of which about 90% are seen a single time; under 7% belongs to the top ten. The sequences come from peripheral blood, collected on day 0 of AZD1222 vaccination. Receptor source: an adult in good health.

V gene TRBV7-9 combines with J gene TRBJ2-5, with D uncertain. The V end lost 1 base, the J end lost 4 bases, and 10 bases lay between the germline ends. This CDR3 contains 14 residues. The germline V gene encodes CDR1 SEHNR and CDR2 FQNEAQ (reference sequence). CDR3 region: CASSLDGGGETQYF. The CDR3 DNA reads as TGTGCCAGCAGCTTAGATGGCGGCGGAGAGACCCAGTACTTC.

The chain combines TRBV7-9 with TRBJ2-7; possible D gene TRBD1, 6 bases. The CDR3 extends over 14 amino acids. Between the trimmed V and J ends, which lost 3 bases and 4 bases, there was a span of 13 bases. CDR1 is SEHNR, CDR2 FQNEAQ, per germline (reference sequence). In DNA form, the CDR3 reads TGTGCCAGCAGCTTTAAAGGGGGTCCTTACGAGCAGTACTTC. Translated, it gives CASSFKGGPYEQYF.

J is TRBJ2-7 and V is TRBV7-8, with 7 bases matching TRBD2. The CDR3 runs 14 residues. Germline CDR1 is SGHVS and CDR2 is FQNEAQ. V lost 4 bases, J lost 2 bases, and 5 bases stayed unmatched. CDR3 nucleotide sequence: TGTGCCAGCAGCTCAACGGGACTACCCTACGAGCAGTACTTC. This gives the protein CASSSTGLPYEQYF. Together with reference TRBV7-8 and TRBJ2-7, the CDR3 gives the full variable domain: GAGVSQSPRYKVAKRGQDVALRCDPISGHVSLFWYQQALGQGPEFLTYFQNEAQLDKSGLPSDRFFAERPEGSVSTLKIQRTQQEDSAVYLCASSSTGLPYEQYFGPGTRLTVT.

V usage is TRBV29-1 and J usage is TRBJ1-4, with 10 bases lining up with TRBD1. This CDR3 has 15 residues. Germline CDR1 is SQVTM and CDR2 is ANQGSEA. V was pared by 7 bases and J by 8 bases, with 13 bases of the junction left unmatched. CDR3 sequence reads: CSALPPGQGPEKLFF. The CDR3 nucleotides read TGCAGCGCTCTACCCCCGGGACAGGGGCCGGAAAAACTGTTTTTT.

This clone showed up just a few times. The chain links TRBV6-5 to TRBJ1-3, with D possibly TRBD1 on 5 matching bases. Trimming shortened V by 8 bases and J by 2 bases, and 13 bases separated the two germline ends. Germline V CDR1 and CDR2: MNHEY, SVGAGI. The CDR3 is 14 residues long. Written as DNA, the CDR3 is TGTGCCAGCTCCTTTGGCAGGGCTGGAAACACCATATATTTT. Its protein product is CASSFGRAGNTIYF.

V is TRBV28 and J is TRBJ2-3, with unresolved D. Per the germline V gene, CDR1 is MDHEN and CDR2 is SYDVKM. The CDR3 spans 13 residues. The germline V and J ends were trimmed by 3 bases and 5 bases, with 9 bases remaining between them. The CDR3 region is CASSFRGRDTQYF. CDR3 in DNA: TGTGCCAGCAGTTTCCGCGGCCGAGATACGCAGTATTTT.

V and J are TRBV6-5 and TRBJ1-3; D perhaps matches TRBD1 (6 bases). The CDR3 spans 16 residues. Between the trimmed V and J ends, which lost 1 base and 4 bases, there was a span of 14 bases. Per the germline V gene, CDR1 is MNHEY and CDR2 is SVGAGI. CDR3 residues: CASSYLGQTRGNTIYF. For the CDR3, the DNA is TGTGCCAGCAGTTACTTAGGACAGACCCGAGGAAACACCATATATTTT.

The V gene is TRBV6-5, the J gene TRBJ1-4; D not certain. The CDR3 has 12 residues. The ends were cut back, 6 bases at V and 8 bases at J, with 10 bases in the middle. Germline assignment: CDR1 MNHEY and CDR2 SVGAGI. The CDR3 coding sequence is TGTGCCAGCAGCCGCTGGGAGGAAAAACTGTTTTTT. This codes for CASSRWEEKLFF.

The chain carries TRBV10-3 and TRBJ2-2, with a tentative D call TRBD1 (6 bases). Between the trimmed V and J ends, which lost 2 bases and 3 bases, there was a span of 10 bases. Germline CDR1 ENHRY, CDR2 SYGVKD. The CDR3 covers 15 residues. As DNA, the CDR3 is TGTGCCATCAGTGAGAGGGACAAGGACACCGGGGAGCTGTTTTTT. The encoded protein is CAISERDKDTGELFF.

The gene calls are TRBV10-1 and TRBJ2-3; TRBD1 matches at 7 bases. V gave up 4 bases and J gave up 6 bases; unmatched junction bases: 4. CDR3 length equals 13 residues. Looked up from germline, CDR1 is WNHNN and CDR2 is SYGVQD (reference sequence). Written as DNA, the CDR3 is TGCGCCAGCAGTGTAAACAGGGGTGATACGCAGTATTTT. Translated: CASSVNRGDTQYF.

V usage is TRBV5-1 and J usage is TRBJ2-1, with 13 bases matching TRBD2. The trim removed 4 bases at V and 4 bases at J, leaving 5 bases unmatched. CDR3 length equals 16 residues. Germline CDR1 reads SGHRS; CDR2 reads YFSETQ. CDR3 coding DNA: TGCGCCAGCAGCCCTTGGACTAGCGGGAGTTACAATGAGCAGTTCTTC. As protein: CASSPWTSGSYNEQFF.

The V call is TRBV7-9, the J call TRBJ1-2, with 7 nucleotides matching TRBD1. Germline-derived CDR1 and CDR2 are SEHNR and FQNEAQ (reference sequence). The CDR3 has 14 residues. V lost 5 bases and J lost 7; bases outside the gene matches: 10. The CDR3 DNA reads as TGTGCCAGCAGCAGAGTCTCAGGGGGTGGTGGCTACACCTTC. This translates into CASSRVSGGGGYTF. The full variable domain, with the rest looked up from reference TRBV7-9 and TRBJ1-2, is DTGVSQNPRHKITKRGQNVTFRCDPISEHNRLYWYRQTLGQGPEFLTYFQNEAQLEKSRLLSDRFSAERPKGSFSTLEIQRTEQGDSAMYLCASSRVSGGGGYTFGSGTRLTVV.

In its sample, this clone was seen once. This chain uses TRBV4-1 with TRBJ2-6, with TRBD2 identical over 7 bases. Germline values: CDR1 MGHRA, CDR2 YSYEKL. V lost 4 bases and J lost 0; bases outside the gene matches: 12. CDR3 size: 19 residues. The CDR3 spells CASSLPGGGASSGANVLTF. In DNA, the CDR3 is TGCGCCAGCAGCCTCCCGGGGGGAGGGGCAAGCTCTGGGGCCAACGTCCTGACTTTC.

The chain links TRBV5-3 to TRBJ1-5; 7 bases map to TRBD1. TRBV5-3 carries the ORF label, with uncertain function. This CDR3 comprises 18 residues. Unmatched junction bases numbered 15, after V lost 4 bases and J lost 2 bases. CDR3: CARSQKLQGKICNQPQHF. The CDR3 nucleotides read TGTGCCAGAAGCCAAAAACTACAGGGGAAGATTTGCAATCAGCCCCAGCATTTT.

The rearrangement joins TRBV12-3 or TRBV12-4 to TRBJ1-2; D is undetermined. V was cut by 6 bases and J by 7 bases, with 12 bases left in between. The CDR3 runs 12 residues. The CDR3 coding sequence is TGTGCCAGCAGCTTCGGATGGGGTGGCTACACCTTC. This codes for CASSFGWGGYTF.

The chain carries TRBV12-5 and TRBJ1-5, with D uncertain. The V gene's germline CDR1 is LGHNT and CDR2 FRNRAP. This CDR3 has 11 residues. V lost 3 bases, J lost 6 bases, and 3 bases lay in between. The CDR3 coding sequence is TGTGCTAGTGGTTTAACTCAGCCCCAGCATTTT. Amino acids: CASGLTQPQHF. The full variable domain, its missing parts supplied by reference TRBV12-5 and TRBJ1-5, is DARVTQTPRHKVTEMGQEVTMRCQPILGHNTVFWYRQTMMQGLELLAYFRNRAPLDDSGMPKDRFSAEMPDATLATLKIQPSEPRDSAVYFCASGLTQPQHFGDGTRLSIL.

The V and J genes are TRBV6-5 and TRBJ1-2, with a possible D match to TRBD1 (5 bases). Germline V gene data show CDR1 as MNHEY and CDR2 as SVGAGI. The CDR3 has 15 amino acids. V was trimmed by 7 bases and J by 4 bases, leaving 19 bases between them. The DNA for the CDR3 is TGTGCCAGCAAAACAGCAGGGTCAGGTATCTATGGCTACACCTTC. This sequence encodes CASKTAGSGIYGYTF.

The chain has TRBV28 and TRBJ1-2; TRBD1 might be the D (6 bases). Trimming pared 6 bases from V and 4 bases from J, leaving 15 bases between. The germline V gene has CDR1 MDHEN and CDR2 SYDVKM. This CDR3 contains 14 residues. The chain's CDR3 is CASSPTQGFYGYTF. CDR3 in DNA: TGTGCCAGCAGCCCTACACAGGGCTTCTATGGCTACACCTTC.

Worth noting for this clone: Other DNA sequences in the sample encode the same CDR3. The chain carries TRBV2 and TRBJ1-3, with TRBD1 as a possible D gene (5 bases). Germline V gives CDR1 SNHLY, CDR2 FYNNEI. The V end lost 4 bases, the J end lost 0 bases, and 10 bases lay between the germline ends. The CDR3 is 15 residues long. The CDR3 bases are TGTGCCAGCAGTGTCGCCAGGGCCTCTGGAAACACCATATATTTT. It translates to CASSVARASGNTIYF.

The rearrangement links TRBV5-1 to TRBJ2-5, with a tentative D call TRBD1 (6 bases). Germline V gene data show CDR1 as SGHRS and CDR2 as YFSETQ. The CDR3 has 17 residues. Trimming took off 0 bases at V and 5 bases at J, with 20 bases between the two ends. Here the CDR3 reads CASSLGPRTQGSETQYF. The CDR3 region has the DNA TGCGCCAGCAGCTTGGGGCCCAGGACCCAGGGGAGCGAGACCCAGTACTTC.

The J gene is TRBJ2-5, the V gene TRBV27; D call uncertain. V was trimmed by 6 bases and J by 0 bases, leaving 5 bases between them. The CDR3 is 12 amino acids. CDR1 MNHEY and CDR2 SMNVEV come from the germline V gene (reference sequence). In DNA, the CDR3 is TGTGCCAGCAGGGCGTACCAAGAGACCCAGTACTTC. Its protein is CASRAYQETQYF.

The chain recombines TRBV10-3 with TRBJ1-2; 7 bases map to TRBD1. Germline CDR1 reads ENHRY; CDR2 reads SYGVKD. The CDR3 consists of 12 residues. V dropped 10 bases and J dropped 7; count of bases not matched to a gene: 9. CDR3 region: CATEGGGRGYTF. The CDR3 DNA is TGTGCCACTGAGGGAGGGGGCCGTGGCTACACCTTC.

V and J are TRBV30 and TRBJ2-1; TRBD1 might be the D (5 bases). The germline V and J ends were trimmed by 3 bases and 4 bases, with 10 bases remaining between them. CDR1 and CDR2 from the germline V gene are GTSNPN and SVGIG (reference sequence). The CDR3 consists of 13 residues. The CDR3 region is CAWSRATYNEQFF. CDR3 nucleotides: TGTGCCTGGAGCAGGGCTACATACAATGAGCAGTTCTTC.

The rearrangement links TRBV5-1 to TRBJ2-6, with D hard to call. The CDR3 has 15 amino acids. Germline CDR1 reads SGHRS; CDR2 reads YFSETQ. V shed 2 bases and J shed 0 bases, with 6 bases lying between them. The CDR3 loop is CASSFPSSGANVLTF. The CDR3 DNA reads as TGCGCCAGCAGCTTCCCAAGCTCTGGGGCCAACGTCCTGACTTTC. Supplemented by reference TRBV5-1 and TRBJ2-6, the full variable domain reads KAGVTQTPRYLIKTRGQQVTLSCSPISGHRSVSWYQQTPGQGLQFLFEYFSETQRNKGNFPGRFSGRQFSNSRSEMNVSTLELGDSALYLCASSFPSSGANVLTFGAGSRLTVL.

This clone was picked up a small number of times. V usage is TRBV4-3 and J usage is TRBJ1-1, with TRBD1 identical over 7 bases. The germline gives CDR1 LGHNA, CDR2 YSLEER. The CDR3 contains 13 residues. Trimming took 4 bases from V and 5 from J; bases not matched to a gene: 4. The CDR3 sequence: CASSPTGTTEAFF. The CDR3 DNA is TGCGCCAGCAGCCCGACAGGGACGACTGAAGCTTTCTTT.

This clone was observed a single time. The rearrangement uses TRBV5-5 and TRBJ1-2; D ambiguous. CDR3 length equals 14 residues. Germline CDR1 and CDR2: SGHKS and YYEKEE (reference sequence). Trimming removed 4 bases from V and 5 bases from J, with 15 bases in between. The CDR3 here is CASSPRGGQYGYTF. For the CDR3, the DNA is TGTGCCAGCAGCCCCCGTGGAGGGCAATATGGCTACACCTTC.

The sample holds a few counts of this clone. V gene TRBV15 combines with J gene TRBJ2-1; 8 positions agree with TRBD1. The J segment lost 4 bases and the V segment lost 8 bases, leaving 4 bases of the junction unmatched. Per germline, CDR1 LNHNV and CDR2 YYDKDF (reference sequence). The CDR3 extends over 13 amino acids. The CDR3 here is CATLDREYNEQFF. The CDR3, as DNA: TGTGCCACCCTGGACAGGGAATACAATGAGCAGTTCTTC.

The gene calls are TRBV30 and TRBJ2-7; 7 positions match TRBD1. V was clipped by 5 bases and J by 2 bases; unmatched bases: 3. Germline CDR1 and CDR2: GTSNPN and SVGIG (reference sequence). This CDR3 comprises 12 residues. CDR3 protein: CAWSTGPYEQYF. CDR3 nucleotide sequence: TGTGCCTGGTCGACAGGGCCCTACGAGCAGTACTTC.

This chain joins TRBV4-2 and TRBJ2-1; 8 bases are shared with TRBD2. Germline V lookup: CDR1 LGHNA, CDR2 YNFKEQ. With V trimmed by 2 bases and J by 4 bases, 4 bases remained unmatched. The CDR3 loop spans 15 amino acids. CDR3 protein: CASSQPGTRYNEQFF. For the CDR3, the DNA is TGTGCCAGCAGCCAACCCGGGACTAGATACAATGAGCAGTTCTTC.

This sequence joins TRBV24-1 and TRBJ2-2; D is undetermined. CDR3 size: 13 residues. CDR1 is KGHDR and CDR2 is SFDVKD in the germline V gene. V dropped 9 bases and J dropped 7 bases, with 14 bases sitting between them. CDR3 sequence (DNA): TGTGCCACCTCCGAAGGGTTTGACGGGGAGCTGTTTTTT. This codes for CATSEGFDGELFF.